This record looks at one TCR beta chain sequence and its context. Its specificity is unknown. CDR1 and CDR2 from the germline V gene are LNHDA and SQIVND (reference sequence). The CDR3 spans 15 residues. V lost 0 bases to trimming and J lost 4 bases, with 13 bases between them. The assay was immunoSEQ multiplex PCR, and TCRdb's table has in-frame clones only and misses some. The sample records tens of thousands of clones, about 89% being singletons. This sample was taken from a study of OX40 agonist ivuxolimab in advanced cancers. Across the whole study: Eligibility rules accepted prior anti-PD-1, anti-PD-L1 or anti-CTLA-4 therapy, and roughly 40% had some. Study conclusions and caveats: Relative to CD4+ cells, CD8+ T cells on average had more expanded clones. Clonal expansion by week 6 occurred in CD4+ and CD8+ blood T cells (at 0.1 to 3.0 mg/kg).

Baseline, cycle 4 day 1, and cycle 7 day 1 were the blood sampling points. The gene calls are TRBV19 and TRBJ2-7, with D unclear. The sequence was obtained from an adult with an advanced solid tumor such as melanoma, head and neck, liver or kidney cancer. This specimen was CD4+ or CD8+ T cells sorted from blood, taken in a trial of the OX40 agonist ivuxolimab. CDR3: CASSIEIGPQYEQYV. CDR3 sequence (DNA): TGTGCCAGTAGTATAGAGATAGGGCCCCAGTACGAGCAGTACGTC.